The clone carrying this T cell receptor (beta chain) was seen repeatedly, ten times or more. With V trimmed by 6 bases and J by 8 bases, 7 bases remained unmatched. This CDR3 has 12 residues. From germline, CDR1 is SQVTM and CDR2 ANQGSEA. Unique molecular identifiers were built into the TCRbeta library. Each CDR3 protein is one row after TCRdb ran MiXCR on the PCR reads. The sample carries approximately 590,000 distinct CDR3 sequences, about 10% recorded once. The data derive from a study of T-cell reconstitution after alpha-beta-depleted transplantation in children. Here the sequenced sample was PBMCs from the stem cell graft donor, taken from the stem cell graft. This sequence joins TRBV29-1 and TRBJ1-2; 9 bases fit TRBD1. The source is a human donor who donated a stem cell graft to a child with acute myeloid leukemia. Here the CDR3 reads CSVAGTGSGYTF. The CDR3 nucleotides read TGCAGCGTCGCTGGGACAGGGAGCGGCTACACCTTC.